The sequence of this TCR beta chain was determined in a study of cytomegalovirus exposure and HLA in healthy donors. Study-level findings and limits: Published work reported that the classifier diagnosed cytomegalovirus status with high specificity and sensitivity.

This clone is labeled as medium-sized (0.01 to 0.1%). No antigen is known for it. It was with 60 Vbeta and 13 Jbeta primers that the PCR ran. Using immunoSEQ multiplex PCR, the repertoire was profiled, and TCRdb retains in-frame clones only, with some absent. The repertoire holds under 200,000 clones, with 55% to 80% as singletons. This clonotype was obtained from a woman under 30 in good health and CMV-seropositive. The sequenced sample was PBMCs.

The CDR3 region has the DNA TGCGCCAGCAGCCTCCCTGGGACTGACTTCAATGAGCAGTTCTTC. The encoded protein is CASSLPGTDFNEQFF. The rearrangement joins TRBV5-1 to TRBJ2-1; D is possibly TRBD2 (6 bases). The CDR3 loop spans 15 amino acids. The V end lost 4 bases, the J end lost 6 bases, and 17 bases lay between the germline ends. Germline CDR1 SGHRS, CDR2 YFSETQ.